This TCR beta chain was observed in a study of T cells in Graves' hyperthyroidism and ophthalmopathy. CDR3 length equals 15 residues. The germline V and J ends were trimmed by 7 bases and 2 bases, with 17 bases remaining between them. Germline assignment: CDR1 SNHLY and CDR2 FYNNEI. It was uncontrolled infection, other autoimmune disease, pregnancy or lactation that excluded patients. RNA transcripts yielded amplified TCR beta CDR3 regions. TCR CDR3 underwent first-round RT-PCR with the HTBI primer set. MiXCR, applied by TCRdb to the multiplex PCR reads, yields one record per CDR3 protein. The sample contains approximately 640,000 distinct CDR3 sequences, approximately 15% of which appear only once. This clonotype was seen repeatedly, ten times or more.

The receptor was isolated from a man aged 45 to 65 with Graves' hyperthyroidism. The sequenced sample was blood. The chain links TRBV2 to TRBJ2-5, with D perhaps TRBD1 (7 bases). CDR3 DNA sequence: TGTGCCAGCACTCTTGGGGGGACAGAACAAGAGACCCAGTACTTC. This gives the protein CASTLGGTEQETQYF. The full variable domain, in which reference TRBV2 and TRBJ2-5 provide the parts outside the CDR3, is EPEVTQTPSHQVTQMGQEVILRCVPISNHLYFYWYRQILGQKVEFLVSFYNNEISEKSEIFDDQFSVERPDGSNFTLKIRSTKLEDSAMYFCASTLGGTEQETQYFGPGTRLLVL.